The clone carrying this T cell receptor (beta chain) was detected a few times. The record originates from a study of cytomegalovirus exposure and HLA in healthy donors. The V and J ends lost 7 bases and 3 bases respectively, with 15 bases between them. The CDR3 consists of 14 residues. Germline V CDR1 and CDR2: SNHLY, FYNNEI. PCR was performed using 60 Vbeta and 13 Jbeta primers. Produced via immunoSEQ multiplex PCR; TCRdb's table is partial and in-frame only. The repertoire includes about 170,000 clones, 75% to 90% of them detected once, and 2% to 2.5% sits in the top ten. The sample consisted of PBMCs. This receptor was identified in a male donor in good health and CMV-seronegative. This rearrangement joins TRBV2 to TRBJ1-1; D is ambiguous. The CDR3 nucleotides are TGTGCCAGCATCGAGCAGGCCTGGGACACTGAAGCTTTCTTT. Amino acids: CASIEQAWDTEAFF.